This T cell receptor (beta chain) was documented in a study of blood T cell repertoires in COVID-19. Overall study: Specimens from acute and convalescent COVID-19 originated in the United States, Italy and Spain.

Sequencing used immunoSEQ multiplex PCR; TCRdb keeps in-frame clones, though not all of them. Of 250,000 to 350,000 clones listed, roughly 90% were seen once; the top ten hold 4%. The sequencing input was peripheral blood. This TCR came from a woman aged 45-60 years with active or convalescent COVID-19.

In nucleotides, the CDR3 is TGCGCCAGCAGCTTGGCCCGGACTAGCGGGGGGTGGGATGAGCAGTTCTTC. This gives the protein CASSLARTSGGWDEQFF. This sequence joins TRBV5-1 and TRBJ2-1; 14 nucleotides line up with TRBD2. In germline, CDR1 is SGHRS, CDR2 YFSETQ. V dropped 0 bases and J dropped 8; count of bases not matched to a gene: 7. The CDR3 sequence is 17 residues long.